The 3 T cell receptor beta chains below were found in one sample sequenced in a study of T cells after yellow fever vaccination. TCRdb fed the 5' RACE reads into MiXCR, producing one record per CDR3 protein. The repertoire holds more than 300,000 distinct CDR3 sequences, with over 3.5% as singletons. Source: PBMCs, taken 15 days after the yellow fever booster vaccination. These receptors all stem from a man younger than 35 who received the YFV17D yellow fever vaccine.

This clonotype was recorded many times. Here the CDR3 reads CASSLTTREQYF. The CDR3 DNA reads TGCGCCAGCAGCTTAACGACGAGAGAGCAGTACTTC. The rearrangement links TRBV5-1 to TRBJ2-7; D is unclear. V lost 2 bases and J lost 7, with 10 bases in between. The CDR3 length is 12 residues. Germline V gene lookup returns CDR1 SGHRS and CDR2 YFSETQ.

The rearrangement links TRBV10-1 to TRBJ2-2; no reliable D call. Deletions cut 7 bases from V and 1 base from J, with 7 bases between. The CDR3 is 13 residues long. Germline values: CDR1 WNHNN, CDR2 SYGVQD (reference sequence). The CDR3 reads CASKGENTGELFF. The DNA of the CDR3 is TGCGCCAGCAAGGGTGAGAACACCGGGGAGCTGTTTTTT.

Ten or more counts support this clonotype. The genes are TRBV20-1 and TRBJ2-4, with TRBD2 matching over 8 bases. V was pared by 5 bases and J by 7 bases, with 10 bases of the junction left unmatched. The CDR3 has 14 amino acids. Germline values: CDR1 DFQATT, CDR2 SNEGSKA (reference sequence). The CDR3 DNA reads as TGCAGTGCTCACCCGGGACTAGATGTTAACATTCAGTACTTC. Translation gives CSAHPGLDVNIQYF.